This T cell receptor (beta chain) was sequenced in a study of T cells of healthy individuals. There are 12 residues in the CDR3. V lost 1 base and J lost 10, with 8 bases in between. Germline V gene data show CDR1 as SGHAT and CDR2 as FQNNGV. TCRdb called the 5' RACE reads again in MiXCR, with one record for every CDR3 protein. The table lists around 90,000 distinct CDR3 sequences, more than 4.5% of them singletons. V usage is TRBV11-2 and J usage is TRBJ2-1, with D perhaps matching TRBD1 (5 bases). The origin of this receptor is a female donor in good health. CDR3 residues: CASSLVPGEQFF. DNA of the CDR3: TGTGCCAGCAGCTTAGTCCCAGGGGAGCAGTTCTTC.